Below, 5 T cell receptor beta chains from the same sample are listed, as sequenced in a study of blood T cell repertoires in COVID-19. The repertoire was sequenced with immunoSEQ multiplex PCR; TCRdb's copy has only in-frame clones and lacks some. This sample has 55,000 to 80,000 clones; around 88% occur once, and the top ten carry roughly 5.4%. The sequenced sample was peripheral blood. The receptor set was obtained from a man aged 50 to 60 with active COVID-19.

This clone was recorded once. V and J are TRBV3-1 (or the pseudogene TRBV3-2) and TRBJ2-7, with TRBD2 matching 10 bases. The CDR3 consists of 14 residues. Germline CDR1 reads LGHDT; CDR2 reads YNNKEL (reference sequence). Trimming at V came to 1 base and at J to 3 bases, leaving 0 bases not matched to a gene. CDR3 bases: TGTGCCAGCAGCCAAGTAGCGGGGGGCTACGAGCAGTACTTC. Encoded protein: CASSQVAGGYEQYF.

The CDR3 protein is CASSIETESSYNEQFF. The CDR3 coding sequence is TGTGCCAGTAGTATAGAAACAGAGAGCTCCTACAATGAGCAGTTCTTC. V and J are TRBV19 and TRBJ2-1; D is unclear. V shed 0 bases and J shed 0 bases, with 9 bases lying between them. Germline V CDR1 and CDR2: LNHDA, SQIVND (reference sequence). CDR3 length: 16 residues.

This chain uses TRBV7-9 with TRBJ2-6, with D unresolved. Germline CDR1 and CDR2: SEHNR and FQNEAQ (reference sequence). V was shortened by 10 bases and J by 2 bases, with 12 bases between the two germline ends. The CDR3 runs to 14 residues. The CDR3 sequence is CAILVGPGANVLTF. CDR3 DNA: TGTGCCATCCTCGTGGGCCCTGGGGCCAACGTCCTGACTTTC. The full variable domain, completed using reference TRBV7-9 and TRBJ2-6, is DTGVSQNPRHKITKRGQNVTFRCDPISEHNRLYWYRQTLGQGPEFLTYFQNEAQLEKSRLLSDRFSAERPKGSFSTLEIQRTEQGDSAMYLCAILVGPGANVLTFGAGSRLTVL.

This clone was picked up one time. The chain is built from TRBV2 and TRBJ1-1, with 11 bases that match TRBD1. The CDR3 length is 21 residues. Trimming took 3 bases from V and 0 from J; bases not matched to a gene: 18. Germline CDR1 and CDR2: SNHLY and FYNNEI. The CDR3 bases are TGTGCCAGCAGTGATGTGGTTAGGACAGGGGGCGAAACGATCATGAACACTGAAGCTTTCTTT. Translation gives CASSDVVRTGGETIMNTEAFF.

J is TRBJ2-3 and V is TRBV7-2, with 12 bases aligning to TRBD2. The CDR3 is 16 residues long. Germline assignment: CDR1 SGHTA and CDR2 FQGNSA. V trimming: 5 bases; J trimming: 6 bases; junction bases outside the gene matches: 9. The CDR3 sequence is CASSLAWTSGADTQYF. Written as DNA, the CDR3 is TGTGCCAGCAGCCTGGCCTGGACTAGCGGGGCGGATACGCAGTATTTT.